In this sample, the clone carrying this TCR beta chain turned up a few times. Its antigen remains unknown. The data originate from a study of early T cells in non-severe SARS-CoV-2 infection. Study-level information: Chains were not paired, and sequencing was done on bulk RNA from unsorted whole blood.

The germline V gene has CDR1 WNHNN and CDR2 SYGVQD (reference sequence). The ends lost 4 bases at V and 0 bases at J; junction bases unmatched: 3. The CDR3 totals 16 residues. The study, taken as a whole, reports: A preference for anti-spike CD8 responses marked VDJdb matching, which missed private and CD4 specificities.

Individual cDNA molecules carried attached unique molecular identifiers. TCRdb processed the 5' RACE reads anew with MiXCR; each CDR3 protein has one entry. Of just under 65,000 distinct CDR3 sequences in the sample, around 13% were seen once. The chain recombines TRBV10-1 with TRBJ2-2; 9 bases align to TRBD2. This receptor was identified in an adult who was a healthcare worker with PCR-confirmed SARS-CoV-2 infection or an uninfected control (not recorded which). The sample taken for sequencing was whole blood. The CDR3 DNA reads TGCGCCAGCAGTGCTAGCGGGACTCCGAACACCGGGGAGCTGTTTTTT. The encoded protein is CASSASGTPNTGELFF.